A selection of T cell receptor beta chains follows, all from one sample in a study of molecular identifiers for immune sequencing clone quantification. TCRdb used MiXCR to reprocess the PCR reads, holding one entry per CDR3 protein. Of 400,000 to 600,000 distinct CDR3 sequences listed, about 25% are singletons. Source material: naive CD8+ T cells from blood, with Jurkat cell RNA spiked in. The receptors here all came from a human donor in good health. Some libraries in this study had Jurkat cell RNA spiked in. CDR3s include the opening cysteine and the closing phenylalanine or tryptophan. The D gene is left open where the match is weak. Not every row has a clone size; where given, it reads once, few, many or a size class.

size	D	J	V	DNA	CDR3
NA	TRBD2	TRBJ2-5	TRBV24-1	TGTGCCACCAGTGATTCACTAGCGGGAGTTGACCAAGAGACCCAGTACTTC	CATSDSLAGVDQETQYF
NA	NA	TRBJ2-3	TRBV19	TGTGCCAGTAGCTACCAACCCGAACGGGATGCGCAGTATTTT	CASSYQPERDAQYF
NA	TRBD2	TRBJ2-1	TRBV19	TGTGCCAGTAGTTCGACTAGCGGACCAGAGCAGTTCTTC	CASSSTSGPEQFF
few	NA	TRBJ1-2	TRBV20-1	TGCAGTGCCACTAACCGGATGGGGCTCTATGGCCACACCTTC	CSATNRMGLYGHTF
many	NA	TRBJ2-5	TRBV6-5	TGTGCCAGCAGCCACGAACAGGTCCGGGAGACCCAGTACTTC	CASSHEQVRETQYF
NA	NA	TRBJ2-5	TRBV7-9	TGTGCCAGCACCCAGATAGGTGTAGAGACCCAGTACTTC	CASTQIGVETQYF
many	TRBD1	TRBJ1-4	TRBV28	TGTGCCAGCAGTCCCCTCGGGACAGGGAATGAAAAACTGTTTTTT	CASSPLGTGNEKLFF
once	TRBD2	TRBJ2-7	TRBV2	TGTGCCAGCAGTCTCAGCGGGGGCGCCGGGAACGAGCGGTACTTC	CASSLSGGAGNERYF
NA	NA	TRBJ2-7	TRBV7-8	TGTGCCAGCAGCCGTAGGGATAACTACGAGCAGTACTTC	CASSRRDNYEQYF
few	TRBD2	TRBJ2-7	TRBV4-3	TGCGCCAGCAGCCCGCTAGCGGGGGGGCTAGAGCAGTACTTC	CASSPLAGGLEQYF
many	TRBD2	TRBJ2-1	TRBV5-5	TGTGCCAGCACCCTCCCGACTAGCGGGAGCTGGGAGCAGTTCTTC	CASTLPTSGSWEQFF
few	TRBD2	TRBJ2-7	TRBV7-2	TGTGCCAGCAGCTTATCATGGGACAGGACAGTACTAGCGGGGGCCTACGAGCAGTACTTC	CASSLSWDRTVLAGAYEQYF
NA	NA	TRBJ1-6	TRBV12-3/TRBV12-4	TGTGCCGGCAGTTTAGCTTTCCGAGTCTCCTCCTATAATTCACCCCTCCACTTT	CAGSLAFRVSSYNSPLHF
NA	NA	TRBJ2-3	TRBV12-3/TRBV12-4	TGTGCCAGCACCGCCCGAGGGTACGGGAGCACAGATACGCAGTATTTT	CASTARGYGSTDTQYF
many	NA	TRBJ1-1	TRBV5-6	TGTGCCAGCAGCTTGGTCGAGCAGGGGGAAGCTTTCTTT	CASSLVEQGEAFF
many	TRBD1	TRBJ2-7	TRBV14	TGTGCCAGCAGCCAACGGGACAGGGTGGTGTGGTACTTC	CASSQRDRVVWYF
many	NA	TRBJ2-7	TRBV25-1	TGTGCCAGCAGTGTGATGGGTTACGAGCAGTACTTC	CASSVMGYEQYF
many	NA	TRBJ2-3	TRBV28	TGTGCCAGCAGTGACAGGCAGCTCATTACTGGAACAGATACGCAGTATTTT	CASSDRQLITGTDTQYF
NA	NA	TRBJ1-1	TRBV19	TGTGCCAGTAGTATGGGGGTCCTTGAAGCTTTCTTT	CASSMGVLEAFF
NA	NA	TRBJ1-3	TRBV7-9	TGTGCCAGCAGCCCCCTTATTGGCAGTGCAATTAGGACCATATATTTT	CASSPLIGSAIRTIYF
many	NA	TRBJ1-6	TRBV4-1	TGCGCCAGCGCCGTGGGGGAGGACTTATATTCACCCCTCCACTTT	CASAVGEDLYSPLHF
NA	NA	TRBJ2-7	TRBV7-9	TGTGCCAGCAGCTTCCTAGGGGGGATCGACGAGCAGTACTTC	CASSFLGGIDEQYF
many	NA	TRBJ1-1	TRBV29-1	TGCAGTGGGGTGGACGGCCTCAAATCTGAAGCTTTCTTT	CSGVDGLKSEAFF
many	TRBD1	TRBJ1-1	TRBV7-6	TGTGCCAGCAGCTCCGGGACAGGGTACACTGAAGCTTTCTTT	CASSSGTGYTEAFF
many	NA	TRBJ2-7	TRBV30	TGTGCCTGGAGTGTCGAGCCAACTCTCTACTACGAGCAGTACTTC	CAWSVEPTLYYEQYF
NA	NA	TRBJ1-1	TRBV7-9	TGTGCCAGCAGCTTGCCAGGAATAATGAACACTGAAGCTTTCTTT	CASSLPGIMNTEAFF
NA	NA	TRBJ2-1	TRBV30	TGTGCCTGGAGCATGGCTTTTAATGAGCAGTTCTTC	CAWSMAFNEQFF
NA	TRBD2	TRBJ2-3	TRBV7-6	TGTGCCAGCAGCTACCAGACTAGCCCTAGCACAGATACGCAGTATTTT	CASSYQTSPSTDTQYF
many	NA	TRBJ1-4	TRBV12-3/TRBV12-4	TGTGCCAGCAGCCAGAACCCCGGGACTGCAAATGAAAAACTGTTTTTT	CASSQNPGTANEKLFF
NA	NA	TRBJ2-2	TRBV20-1	TGCAGTGCGGCAGGACCAAACACCGGGGAGCTGTTTTTT	CSAAGPNTGELFF
many	TRBD1	TRBJ1-1	TRBV6-5	TGTGCCAGCCCACGGGACAGGGAAGTCACTGAAGCTTTCTTT	CASPRDREVTEAFF
NA	TRBD2	TRBJ2-7	TRBV7-9	TGTGCCAGCAGCCCTAGGTCAGCGGGGGGGCTTTACGAGCAGTACTTC	CASSPRSAGGLYEQYF
few	NA	TRBJ2-2	TRBV29-1	TGCAGCGTCGTACAGGGTAACGGGGAGCTGTTTTTT	CSVVQGNGELFF
NA	NA	TRBJ2-4	TRBV7-8	TGTCCCCCCCGCTTACAGGGTGGGGGGGGCAGGGACATTCAGTACTTC	CPPRLQGGGGRDIQYF
few	NA	TRBJ2-5	TRBV2	TGTGCCAGCAGGGTGGACGTTAACCAAGAGACCCAGTACTTC	CASRVDVNQETQYF
many	NA	TRBJ1-1	TRBV7-2	TGTGCCAGCAGCGAATTTGGACGGGCCACTGAAGCTTTCTTT	CASSEFGRATEAFF
NA	NA	TRBJ1-3	TRBV7-2	TGTGCCAGCAGCCTGTTGCAGGGGTTTTTGTCTGGAAACACCATATATTTT	CASSLLQGFLSGNTIYF
NA	TRBD2	TRBJ2-3	TRBV19	TGTGCCAGTAAAAAGCGGATAGCGGGATCTACGACAGATACGCAGTATTTT	CASKKRIAGSTTDTQYF
NA	TRBD1	TRBJ2-7	TRBV28	TGTGCCAGCAGTGTCCATCGGGACAGGTCCTCCTACGAGCAGTACTTC	CASSVHRDRSSYEQYF
NA	NA	TRBJ1-4	TRBV2	TGTGCCAGCAGTGATGATGGGAGGGATAATGTAGAAAAACTGTTTTTT	CASSDDGRDNVEKLFF